This passage covers 28 T cell receptor beta chains from one sample sequenced in a study of shared clonotypes between healthy human individuals (TCRdb year 2020). The receptor library was made with the immunoSEQ multiplex PCR assay. TCRdb obtained this table from immuneACCESS and retained in-frame rearrangements with V and J assigned. These tables miss some clones; where compared with another copy, unresolved V genes account for less than half of the shortfall, and the remainder is unexplained. The sample table shows 550,000 to 800,000 clones, and around 72% are seen once. 1.5% to 2% of the sample goes to the ten largest clones. Sequenced material: memory CD4+ T cells sorted from blood. The cell subset or site label for this specimen denotes: CD45RA-negative fraction. These receptors originate from a woman aged 25 to 39 in good health.

This sequence joins TRBV28 and TRBJ2-7; D possibly matches TRBD1 or TRBD2 (5 bases each). With 7 bases removed from V and 7 bases from J, the gap between germline ends came to 11 bases. This CDR3 contains 11 residues. Germline CDR1 and CDR2: MDHEN and SYDVKM. DNA of the CDR3: TGTGCCAGCACTTACGGGGCAGAGCAGTACTTC. Translation gives CASTYGAEQYF.

This clone was counted only a few times. For the CDR3, the DNA is TGTGCCAGCACCACCCTCCGTTTGCAGCGGGCAACCTACGAGCAGTACTTC. Protein: CASTTLRLQRATYEQYF. The V and J genes are TRBV28 and TRBJ2-7; possibly TRBD2 for D (6 bases). Trimming cost V 7 bases and J 2 bases, with 24 bases left between them. The CDR3 is 17 residues long. The germline V gene encodes CDR1 MDHEN and CDR2 SYDVKM.

This clone was seen repeatedly, ten times or more. This sequence joins TRBV20-1 and TRBJ1-5; D may be TRBD1 (5 bases). The germline gives CDR1 DFQATT, CDR2 SNEGSKA (reference sequence). V gave up 6 bases and J gave up 12 bases, with 15 bases separating them. The CDR3 covers 11 residues. The CDR3 spells CSAPLWDGQHF. For the CDR3, the DNA is TGCAGTGCGCCCTTGTGGGACGGCCAGCATTTT.

For this clone: Within the sample, other DNA sequences also encode this same CDR3. The chain joins TRBV11-2 to TRBJ2-3, with D tentatively TRBD2 (5 bases). The CDR3 loop spans 14 amino acids. CDR1 is SGHAT and CDR2 is FQNNGV in the germline V gene. V lost 1 base and J lost 4, with 9 bases in between. The CDR3: CASSLGLAADTQYF. Here the CDR3 DNA reads TGTGCCAGCAGCTTAGGTCTAGCCGCAGATACGCAGTATTTT.

The chain has TRBV5-1 and TRBJ2-1; perhaps TRBD2 as D (6 bases). The V gene's germline CDR1 is SGHRS and CDR2 YFSETQ. V dropped 1 base and J dropped 2 bases, with 10 bases sitting between them. CDR3 size: 15 residues. The CDR3 protein is CASSLLATTYNEQFF. CDR3 bases: TGCGCCAGCAGCTTGCTAGCGACGACCTACAATGAGCAGTTCTTC.

V and J are TRBV6-5 and TRBJ2-1, with a tentative D call TRBD2 (5 bases). With 2 bases removed from V and 2 bases from J, the gap between germline ends came to 10 bases. Germline loops: CDR1 MNHEY, CDR2 SVGAGI. This CDR3 contains 15 residues. CDR3 sequence (DNA): TGTGCCAGCAGTTACGAGGGAATCCCCTACAATGAGCAGTTCTTC. This encodes CASSYEGIPYNEQFF.

This clone was seen repeatedly, ten times or more. The chain couples TRBV7-2 to TRBJ1-1; D not resolved. Germline lookup yields CDR1 SGHTA and CDR2 FQGNSA. With 4 bases removed from V and 10 bases from J, the gap between germline ends came to 19 bases. The CDR3 totals 14 residues. The chain's CDR3 is CASSSPGGVRTAFF. The CDR3 nucleotides are TGTGCCAGCAGCTCCCCCGGCGGCGTCCGTACAGCTTTCTTT.

The rearrangement uses TRBV5-5 and TRBJ2-7; unclear D gene. V lost 1 base to trimming and J lost 2 bases, with 10 bases between them. Germline CDR1 SGHKS, CDR2 YYEKEE (reference sequence). The CDR3 runs 14 residues. The chain's CDR3 is CASSLQMGPYEQYF. CDR3 DNA sequence: TGTGCCAGCAGCTTGCAAATGGGCCCCTACGAGCAGTACTTC. The full variable domain, rest sourced from reference TRBV5-5 and TRBJ2-7, is DAGVTQSPTHLIKTRGQQVTLRCSPISGHKSVSWYQQVLGQGPQFIFQYYEKEERGRGNFPDRFSARQFPNYSSELNVNALLLGDSALYLCASSLQMGPYEQYFGPGTRLTVT.

The CDR3 protein is CAWSTKETQYF. The CDR3 DNA sequence: TGTGCCTGGAGTACCAAAGAGACCCAGTACTTC. The chain carries TRBV30 and TRBJ2-5; D gene uncertain. CDR3 length equals 11 residues. Germline CDR1 reads GTSNPN; CDR2 reads SVGIG (reference sequence). V was cut by 2 bases and J by 3 bases, with 4 bases left in between. Using reference TRBV30 and TRBJ2-5 for the parts outside the CDR3, the full variable domain is SQTIHQWPATLVQPVGSPLSLECTVEGTSNPNLYWYRQAAGRGLQLLFYSVGIGQISSEVPQNLSASRPQDRQFILSSKKLLLSDSGFYLCAWSTKETQYFGPGTRLLVL.

The rearrangement links TRBV2 to TRBJ2-5; D gene unclear. The end of the DNA fits TRBJ2-7 better, so the J call may be wrong. CDR3 length: 10 amino acids. Germline assignment: CDR1 SNHLY and CDR2 FYNNEI. CDR3 protein: CASSVTEQYF. Written as DNA, the CDR3 is TGTGCCAGCAGTGTGACCGAGCAGTACTTC.

CDR3 bases: TGTGCCAGCTCACCACCGGAGATCCGCAGACAGTACTTC. It specifies CASSPPEIRRQYF. V is TRBV18 and J is TRBJ2-7, with D unresolved. This CDR3 has 13 amino acids. V lost 0 bases, J lost 10 bases, and 13 bases lay in between. Per the germline V gene, CDR1 is KGHSH and CDR2 is LQKENI.

The V gene is TRBV10-1, the J gene TRBJ2-7, with TRBD1 matching over 8 bases. Germline CDR1 reads WNHNN; CDR2 reads SYGVQD (reference sequence). CDR3 size: 12 residues. The CDR3 sequence is CANPGGTGEQYF. CDR3 sequence (DNA): TGCGCGAACCCAGGGGGCACGGGCGAGCAGTACTTC.

This clone has only a few counts. The rearrangement joins TRBV25-1 to TRBJ2-5, with 9 bases aligning to TRBD2. V lost 6 bases, J lost 3 bases, and 5 bases stayed unmatched. CDR1 MGHDK and CDR2 SYGVNS come from the germline V gene. The CDR3 is 14 residues long. The CDR3 is CASSETSGKETQYF. In DNA, the CDR3 is TGTGCCAGCAGCGAGACTAGCGGAAAAGAGACCCAGTACTTC. Using reference TRBV25-1 and TRBJ2-5 for the parts outside the CDR3, the full variable domain is EADIYQTPRYLVIGTGKKITLECSQTMGHDKMYWYQQDPGMELHLIHYSYGVNSTEKGDLSSESTVSRIRTEHFPLTLESARPSHTSQYLCASSETSGKETQYFGPGTRLLVL.

The CDR3 bases are TGTGCCAGCGACCGGGAACCACAGCCCCAGCATTTT. It translates to CASDREPQPQHF. V and J are TRBV28 and TRBJ1-5; the D is unclear. With 8 bases removed from V and 7 bases from J, the gap between germline ends came to 12 bases. Germline CDR1 MDHEN, CDR2 SYDVKM. This CDR3 region has 12 residues. The full variable domain, with the rest looked up from reference TRBV28 and TRBJ1-5, is DVKVTQSSRYLVKRTGEKVFLECVQDMDHENMFWYRQDPGLGLRLIYFSYDVKMKEKGDIPEGYSVSREKKERFSLILESASTNQTSMYLCASDREPQPQHFGDGTRLSIL.

The chain has TRBV7-9 and TRBJ1-2, with a weak D call TRBD1 (6 bases). The CDR3 has 17 amino acids. CDR1 is SEHNR and CDR2 is FQNEAQ in the germline V gene (reference sequence). Trimming left V 4 bases short and J 1 base short, with 19 bases between. For the CDR3, the DNA is TGTGCCAGCAGCTCTTATACCGGGACAAGCCATAACTATGGCTACACCTTC. Protein: CASSSYTGTSHNYGYTF. Looking up the rest from reference TRBV7-9 and TRBJ1-2 gives the full variable domain: DTGVSQNPRHKITKRGQNVTFRCDPISEHNRLYWYRQTLGQGPEFLTYFQNEAQLEKSRLLSDRFSAERPKGSFSTLEIQRTEQGDSAMYLCASSSYTGTSHNYGYTFGSGTRLTVV.

Points on this clone: This sample includes further DNA sequences coding for the same CDR3. The gene calls are TRBV19 and TRBJ2-7, with 7 bases identical to TRBD1. V dropped 5 bases and J dropped 2; count of bases not matched to a gene: 3. CDR3 length: 13 residues. From germline, CDR1 is LNHDA and CDR2 SQIVND (reference sequence). The CDR3 sequence is CASSRQGPYEQYF. In nucleotides, the CDR3 is TGTGCCAGTAGTCGACAGGGTCCCTACGAGCAGTACTTC. Complete variable domain (other parts from reference TRBV19 and TRBJ2-7): DGGITQSPKYLFRKEGQNVTLSCEQNLNHDAMYWYRQDPGQGLRLIYYSQIVNDFQKGDIAEGYSVSREKKESFPLTVTSAQKNPTAFYLCASSRQGPYEQYFGPGTRLTVT.

The V and J genes are TRBV5-6 and TRBJ1-1, with D hard to call. The CDR3 length is 15 residues. Looked up from germline, CDR1 is SGHDT and CDR2 is YYEEEE. V lost 0 bases to trimming and J lost 5 bases, with 14 bases between them. Here the CDR3 reads CASSLEVARVTEAFF. The CDR3 DNA sequence: TGTGCCAGCAGCTTGGAGGTGGCCCGGGTAACTGAAGCTTTCTTT.

This chain joins TRBV6-5 and TRBJ1-1; a possible D gene is TRBD1 (5 bases). Germline assignment: CDR1 MNHEY and CDR2 SVGAGI. The CDR3 consists of 13 residues. The ends were cut back, 6 bases at V and 5 bases at J, with 13 bases in the middle. CDR3: CASRDGQGTEAFF. CDR3 DNA sequence: TGTGCCAGCAGGGACGGACAAGGGACTGAAGCTTTCTTT.

The chain links TRBV12-5 to TRBJ1-4; D ambiguous. The CDR3 runs 14 residues. Germline V CDR1 and CDR2: LGHNT, FRNRAP. Between the trimmed V and J ends, which lost 6 bases and 7 bases, there was a span of 15 bases. The CDR3 spells CASGGPLGSEKLFF. In nucleotides, the CDR3 is TGTGCTAGTGGGGGTCCGCTAGGATCTGAAAAACTGTTTTTT.

This clone showed up just a few times. This chain uses TRBV19 with TRBJ1-1, with D possibly being TRBD1 (6 bases). Germline values: CDR1 LNHDA, CDR2 SQIVND (reference sequence). This CDR3 has 13 amino acids. The ends were cut back, 4 bases at V and 1 base at J, with 7 bases in the middle. The CDR3 DNA reads as TGTGCCAGTAGTAAGGGACAGAACACTGAAGCTTTCTTT. This translates into CASSKGQNTEAFF.

The rearrangement joins TRBV10-2 to TRBJ1-4, with TRBD1 identical over 9 bases. J was trimmed by 7 bases and V by 6 bases; bases with no gene match: 0. Germline V lookup: CDR1 WSHSY, CDR2 SAAADI. This CDR3 is 12 amino acids long. In DNA form, the CDR3 reads TGCGCCAGCAGGACAGGGGGTGAAAAACTGTTTTTT. Amino acids: CASRTGGEKLFF.

This clone was detected a few times. The chain is built from TRBV14 and TRBJ2-2; the match to TRBD2 covers 14 bases. Germline V gene sequence: CDR1 SGHDN, CDR2 FVKESK. Unmatched junction bases numbered 4, after V lost 0 bases and J lost 10 bases. The CDR3 is 16 residues long. The CDR3 region has the DNA TGTGCCAGCAGCCAAGAGGGACTAGCGGGAGACAAGGAGCTGTTTTTT. Its translation is CASSQEGLAGDKELFF.

V and J are TRBV10-1 and TRBJ2-3; D assignment may be TRBD1 or TRBD2 (5 bases each). V gave up 8 bases and J gave up 7 bases, with 10 bases separating them. The germline V gene has CDR1 WNHNN and CDR2 SYGVQD (reference sequence). The CDR3 spans 11 residues. The CDR3 protein is CASGDPNTQYF. In DNA, the CDR3 is TGCGCCAGCGGGGACCCAAATACGCAGTATTTT.

In regard to this clone: Different DNA sequences within this sample yield the same CDR3. This chain links TRBV5-5 with TRBJ2-7; 10 bases agree with TRBD2. Germline V gene sequence: CDR1 SGHKS, CDR2 YYEKEE (reference sequence). This CDR3 is built from 14 residues. V shed 0 bases and J 4 bases; nucleotides not matched to a gene: 1. CDR3: CASSLGTSGYEQYF. As DNA, the CDR3 is TGTGCCAGCAGCTTGGGGACTAGCGGTTACGAGCAGTACTTC.

The rearrangement uses TRBV6-4 and TRBJ1-1; 7 bases agree with TRBD1. V was clipped by 8 bases and J by 0 bases; unmatched bases: 12. Germline V lookup: CDR1 MRHNA, CDR2 SNTAGT. The CDR3 is made up of 16 amino acids. DNA for the CDR3: TGTGCCAGCCCTCTCCGACAGGGAGGCATGAACACTGAAGCTTTCTTT. Its translation: CASPLRQGGMNTEAFF.

Regarding this clone: Other DNA sequences in the sample encode the same CDR3. The chain joins TRBV19 to TRBJ1-1, with D hard to call. Trimming took off 1 base at V and 1 base at J, with 7 bases between the two ends. Germline V gene sequence: CDR1 LNHDA, CDR2 SQIVND (reference sequence). The CDR3 is 14 residues long. For the CDR3, the DNA is TGTGCCAGTAGTATAGGAGGGCGGAACACTGAAGCTTTCTTT. This codes for CASSIGGRNTEAFF.

This clone was counted a single time. V usage is TRBV6-1 and J usage is TRBJ2-5, with 7 bases identical to TRBD2. CDR1 is MNHNS, CDR2 SASEGT, per germline. V gave up 1 base and J gave up 6 bases; unmatched junction bases: 8. This CDR3 is built from 15 residues. This CDR3 is CASSEGWEGTKTQYF. The CDR3 nucleotides read TGTGCCAGCAGTGAAGGGTGGGAGGGGACGAAGACCCAGTACTTC.

As to this clone: Other DNA sequences in this sample translate to the same CDR3. The chain carries TRBV28 and TRBJ2-1; D is uncertain. Deletions cut 2 bases from V and 7 bases from J, with 6 bases between. The CDR3 spans 12 residues. Germline V gene data show CDR1 as MDHEN and CDR2 as SYDVKM. The CDR3 loop is CASSLRLNEQFF. DNA of the CDR3: TGTGCCAGCAGTTTAAGGCTTAATGAGCAGTTCTTC.